This is a list of T cell receptor beta chains from one sample in a study of blood T cell repertoires in COVID-19. TCRdb keeps only in-frame clones here, not all; method: immunoSEQ multiplex PCR. The repertoire holds about 350,000 clones, with approximately 90% as singletons. Sequenced input: peripheral blood. These receptors were taken from a woman under 30 who had recovered from COVID-19. Each CDR3 is given with its conserved first and last residue. D genes are given only for firm matches.

>TRBV7-8|TRBD2|TRBJ2-3
CASSFSGRAVGVDTQYF
>TRBV24-1|-|TRBJ2-3
CATSGDRGRADTQYF
>TRBV5-6|TRBD1|TRBJ1-2
CASSRTGADYGYTF
>TRBV5-1|TRBD2|TRBJ2-1
CASSPPRASGFRANEQFF
>TRBV19|TRBD2|TRBJ2-3
CASSIGLAGATDTQYF
>TRBV19|-|TRBJ1-2
CASSIARVGYTF
>TRBV24-1|-|TRBJ1-5
CATSVRVNQPQHF
>TRBV7-9|TRBD1|TRBJ1-3
CASSPGFRTGSSGNTIYF
>TRBV6-2/TRBV6-3|TRBD2|TRBJ2-1
CASSYSTPRTSGSHEQFF
>TRBV7-9|TRBD2|TRBJ2-1
CASSKRLAGNNEQFF
>TRBV19|-|TRBJ1-5
CASSINSGQGNQPQHF
>TRBV7-9|-|TRBJ1-2
CASSLNPPDGTPNYGYTF
>TRBV19|-|TRBJ1-2
CASSTHPARSYGYTF
>TRBV7-2|-|TRBJ1-3
CASREGGTGNTIYF
>TRBV7-9|TRBD1|TRBJ1-1
CASSPNRGLAFF
>TRBV27|-|TRBJ1-5
CASGEFNYYSNQPQHF
>TRBV19|-|TRBJ2-2
CASRNSEGPRTGELFF
>TRBV4-3|-|TRBJ1-4
CASSQAQGQKLFF
>TRBV9|TRBD2|TRBJ2-1
CASSAGTSGADSNEQFF
>TRBV4-1|TRBD1|TRBJ1-2
CASRMTGSVDGYTF
>TRBV11-3|-|TRBJ2-2
CASSPDTAGELFF
>TRBV4-3|TRBD2|TRBJ2-5
CASSQIGTSGSRLMDQETQYF
>TRBV18|TRBD1|TRBJ1-1
CASSPETGRLNTEAFF
>TRBV2|-|TRBJ1-2
CASLAGRIARYTF
>TRBV5-6|-|TRBJ1-2
CASSRGSNYGYTF
>TRBV9|TRBD2|TRBJ2-5
CASSTGTSGMGETQYF
>TRBV5-1|-|TRBJ1-2
CASSLSPGTTRYNYGYTF